This TCR beta chain came from a study of blood T cell repertoires in COVID-19. At the level of the study: COVID-19 samples from acute and convalescent phases originated in the United States, Italy and Spain. PBMCs, B-cell-depleted T cells, or T cells provided the cDNA or gDNA that made up the material.

CDR1 is LGHDT and CDR2 is YNNKEL in the germline V gene (reference sequence). The CDR3 is 15 residues long. Deletions cut 2 bases from V and 0 bases from J, with 8 bases between. Per the original data handling: Quantification of nucleated cells was approximated via reference gene primer amplification. Data came from immunoSEQ multiplex PCR; TCRdb stores just in-frame clones and leaves some out. V, J and clone size are those of that table, while D and trimming were read from the DNA. The top ten clones hold about 4.8% of a sample with about 210,000 clones, about nine tenths of them seen once. The chain employs TRBV3-1 (or the pseudogene TRBV3-2) and TRBJ2-4; D is uncertain. The source of this sequence is a woman aged 40 to 50 with acute or convalescent COVID-19. Material for sequencing was peripheral blood. The CDR3 nucleotides are TGTGCCAGCAGCCAATCTGAGTTAGCCAAAAACATTCAGTACTTC. Protein product: CASSQSELAKNIQYF.